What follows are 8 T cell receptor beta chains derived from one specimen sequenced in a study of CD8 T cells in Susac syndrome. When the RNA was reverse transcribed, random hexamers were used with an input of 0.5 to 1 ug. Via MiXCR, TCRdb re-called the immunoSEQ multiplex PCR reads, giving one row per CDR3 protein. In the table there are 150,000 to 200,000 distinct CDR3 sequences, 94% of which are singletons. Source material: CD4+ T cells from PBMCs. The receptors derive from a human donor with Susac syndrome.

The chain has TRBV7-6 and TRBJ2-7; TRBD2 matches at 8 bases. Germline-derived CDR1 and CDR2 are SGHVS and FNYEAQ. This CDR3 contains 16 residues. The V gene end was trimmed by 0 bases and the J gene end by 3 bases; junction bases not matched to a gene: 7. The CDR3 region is CASSLAFGGGYYEQYF. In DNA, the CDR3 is TGTGCCAGCAGCTTAGCGTTCGGCGGGGGGTACTACGAGCAGTACTTC.

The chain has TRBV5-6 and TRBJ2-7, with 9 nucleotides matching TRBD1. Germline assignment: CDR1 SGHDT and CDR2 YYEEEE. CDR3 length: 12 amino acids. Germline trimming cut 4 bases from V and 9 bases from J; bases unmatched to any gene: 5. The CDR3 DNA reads TGTGCCAGCAGCCGAGGGACAGGGCTGCAGTACTTC. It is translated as CASSRGTGLQYF.

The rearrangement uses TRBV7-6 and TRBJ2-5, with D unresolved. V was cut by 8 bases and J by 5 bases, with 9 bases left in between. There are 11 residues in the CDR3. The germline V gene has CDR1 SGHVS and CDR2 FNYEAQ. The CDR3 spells CASGTPETQYF. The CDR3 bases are TGTGCCAGCGGTACCCCGGAGACCCAGTACTTC. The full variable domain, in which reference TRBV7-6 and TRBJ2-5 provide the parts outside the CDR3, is GAGVSQSPRYKVTKRGQDVALRCDPISGHVSLYWYRQALGQGPEFLTYFNYEAQQDKSGLPNDRFSAERPEGSISTLTIQRTEQRDSAMYRCASGTPETQYFGPGTRLLVL.

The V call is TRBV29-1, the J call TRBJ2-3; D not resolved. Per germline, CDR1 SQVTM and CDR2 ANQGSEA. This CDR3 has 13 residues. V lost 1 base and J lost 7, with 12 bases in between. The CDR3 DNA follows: TGCAGCGTTGAAGCGACACCCAAGAATACGCAGTATTTT. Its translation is CSVEATPKNTQYF.

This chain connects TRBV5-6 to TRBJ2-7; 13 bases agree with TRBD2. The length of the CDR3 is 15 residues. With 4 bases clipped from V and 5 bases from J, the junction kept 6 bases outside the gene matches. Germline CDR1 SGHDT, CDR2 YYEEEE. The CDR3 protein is CASSRGLAGSNEQYF. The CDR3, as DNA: TGTGCCAGCAGCCGGGGACTAGCGGGGTCTAACGAGCAGTACTTC.

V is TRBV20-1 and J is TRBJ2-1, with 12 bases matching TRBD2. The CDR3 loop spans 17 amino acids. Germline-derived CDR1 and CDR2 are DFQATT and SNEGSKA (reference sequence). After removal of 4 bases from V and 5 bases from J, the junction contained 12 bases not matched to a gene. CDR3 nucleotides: TGCAGTGCTATGACCGACGCTCTAGCGGGGGGGAACAATGAGCAGTTCTTC. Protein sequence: CSAMTDALAGGNNEQFF.

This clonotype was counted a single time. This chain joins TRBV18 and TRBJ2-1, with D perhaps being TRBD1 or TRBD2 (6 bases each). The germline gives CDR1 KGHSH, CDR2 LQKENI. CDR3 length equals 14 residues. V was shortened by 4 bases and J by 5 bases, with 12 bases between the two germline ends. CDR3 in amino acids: CASSQLGGNNEQFF. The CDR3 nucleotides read TGTGCCAGCTCACAACTAGGGGGGAACAATGAGCAGTTCTTC.

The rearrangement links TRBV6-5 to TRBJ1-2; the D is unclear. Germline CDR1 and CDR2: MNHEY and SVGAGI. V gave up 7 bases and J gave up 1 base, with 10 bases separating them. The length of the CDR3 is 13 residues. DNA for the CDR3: TGTGCCAGCACCCCAGGAAATAACTATGGCTACACCTTC. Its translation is CASTPGNNYGYTF.